This T cell receptor beta chain emerged from a study of CD8+ T cells in alopecia areata. Study-level results: Tofacitinib significantly brought down scalp clonality and expanded CD8+ clones among top 100.

Reverse transcribed after extraction, RNA yielded cDNA as the sequencing template. Here immunoSEQ multiplex PCR was the method, and the copy in TCRdb shows in-frame clones only, minus some. Among approximately 210,000 clones listed, 50% to 75% were seen once. Comment on this clone: The target antigen is unknown.

CDR1 and CDR2 from the germline V gene are GTSNPN and SVGIG (reference sequence). This CDR3 is 13 amino acids long. Treatment denoted: oral pan-JAK inhibitor, 5-10 mg twice daily. This chain joins TRBV30 and TRBJ2-5, with D unresolved. The J call may not be correct, given that the DNA end is closer to TRBJ2-7. This material consisted of CD4+ T cells sorted from blood, taken at week 4, from a patient treated with tofacitinib. This receptor was identified in a human donor with alopecia areata. This CDR3 is CAWSPGFNYEQYF. CDR3 nucleotide sequence: TGTGCCTGGTCTCCCGGGTTCAACTACGAGCAGTACTTC.